This T cell receptor (beta chain) was identified in a study of blood T cell repertoires in COVID-19. Clinical history as reported by participants underpinned cohort assignment. The recovered donors of Cohort 3 showed two negative PCRs, clearance, or symptom resolution. Profiling relied on immunoSEQ multiplex PCR, and the TCRdb table lists in-frame clones only, not all of them. The sample includes 170,000 or so clones, around 83% seen only once; the top ten take approximately 6.2%. Trimming removed 0 bases from V and 3 bases from J; junction bases left unmatched: 4. CDR3 length: 16 amino acids. Germline CDR1 is SGHAT and CDR2 is FQNNGV.

The sequence derives from a man aged 35 to 55 who had recovered from COVID-19. The V call is TRBV11-2, the J call TRBJ2-3; TRBD2 agrees at 9 bases. Sequencing was done on a sample of PBMCs or T cells enriched from blood (not recorded which). The CDR3 loop is CASSLETSGWTDTQYF. For the CDR3, the DNA is TGTGCCAGCAGCTTAGAGACTAGCGGTTGGACAGATACGCAGTATTTT.